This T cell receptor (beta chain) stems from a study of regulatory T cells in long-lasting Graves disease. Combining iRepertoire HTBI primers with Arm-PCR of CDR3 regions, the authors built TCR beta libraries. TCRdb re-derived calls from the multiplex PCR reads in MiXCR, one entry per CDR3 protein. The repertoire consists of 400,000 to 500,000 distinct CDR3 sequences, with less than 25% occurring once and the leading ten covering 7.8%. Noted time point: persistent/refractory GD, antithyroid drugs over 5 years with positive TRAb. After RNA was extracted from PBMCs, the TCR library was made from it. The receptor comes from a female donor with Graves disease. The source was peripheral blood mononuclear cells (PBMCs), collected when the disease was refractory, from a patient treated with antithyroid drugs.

Here the CDR3 reads CATSDPVPAGGTDTQYF. CDR3 nucleotide sequence: TGTGCCACCAGTGACCCCGTCCCAGCGGGAGGGACAGATACGCAGTATTTT. The chain carries TRBV24-1 and TRBJ2-3; TRBD2 aligns across 10 bases. Germline V gene lookup returns CDR1 KGHDR and CDR2 SFDVKD. The CDR3 consists of 17 residues. V lost 4 bases and J lost 3; bases outside the gene matches: 9.